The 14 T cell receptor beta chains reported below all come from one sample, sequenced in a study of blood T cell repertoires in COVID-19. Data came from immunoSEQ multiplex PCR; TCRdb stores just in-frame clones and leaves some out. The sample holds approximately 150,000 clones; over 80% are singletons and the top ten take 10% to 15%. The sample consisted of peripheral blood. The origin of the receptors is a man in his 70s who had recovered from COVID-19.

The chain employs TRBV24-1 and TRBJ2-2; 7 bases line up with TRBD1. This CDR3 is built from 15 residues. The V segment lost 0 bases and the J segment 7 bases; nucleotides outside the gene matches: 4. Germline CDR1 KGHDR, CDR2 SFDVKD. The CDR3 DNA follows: TGTGCCACCAGTGATTTGAGGACAGGCCTCGGGGAGCTGTTTTTT. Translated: CATSDLRTGLGELFF.

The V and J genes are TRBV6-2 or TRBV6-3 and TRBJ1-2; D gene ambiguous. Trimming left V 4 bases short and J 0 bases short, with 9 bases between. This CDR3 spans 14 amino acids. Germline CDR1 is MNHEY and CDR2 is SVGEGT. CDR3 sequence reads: CASSSTLANYGYTF. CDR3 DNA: TGTGCCAGCAGTTCCACCCTAGCTAACTATGGCTACACCTTC.

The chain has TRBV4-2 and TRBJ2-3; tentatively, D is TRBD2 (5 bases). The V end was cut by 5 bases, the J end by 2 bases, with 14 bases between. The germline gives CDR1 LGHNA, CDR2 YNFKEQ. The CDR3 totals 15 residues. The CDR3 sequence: CASSLEGGITDTQYF. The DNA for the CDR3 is TGTGCCAGCAGCTTAGAGGGTGGGATCACAGATACGCAGTATTTT.

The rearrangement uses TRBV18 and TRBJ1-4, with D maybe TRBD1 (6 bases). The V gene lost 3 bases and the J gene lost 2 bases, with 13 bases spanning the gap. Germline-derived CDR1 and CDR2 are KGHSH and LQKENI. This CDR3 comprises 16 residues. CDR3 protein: CASSPRGGQTNEKLFF. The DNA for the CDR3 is TGTGCCAGCTCACCCCGCGGGGGGCAGACTAATGAAAAACTGTTTTTT.

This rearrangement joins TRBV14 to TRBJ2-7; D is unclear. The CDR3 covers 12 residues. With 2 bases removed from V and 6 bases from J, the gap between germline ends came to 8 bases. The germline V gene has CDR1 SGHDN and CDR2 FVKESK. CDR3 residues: CASSQSGAEQYF. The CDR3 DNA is TGTGCCAGCAGCCAATCTGGAGCCGAGCAGTACTTC.

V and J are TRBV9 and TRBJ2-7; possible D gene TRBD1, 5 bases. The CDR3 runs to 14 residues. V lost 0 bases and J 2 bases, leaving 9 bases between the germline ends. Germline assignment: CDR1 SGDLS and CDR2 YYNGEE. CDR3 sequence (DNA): TGTGCCAGCAGCGTAGGACAGTCAGCCTACGAGCAGTACTTC. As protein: CASSVGQSAYEQYF.

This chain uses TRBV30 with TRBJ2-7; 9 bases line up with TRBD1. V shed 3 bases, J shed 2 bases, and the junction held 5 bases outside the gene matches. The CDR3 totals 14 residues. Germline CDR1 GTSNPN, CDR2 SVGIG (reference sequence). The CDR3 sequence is CAWSRQGGAYEQYF. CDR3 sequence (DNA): TGTGCCTGGAGCCGACAGGGGGGAGCCTACGAGCAGTACTTC. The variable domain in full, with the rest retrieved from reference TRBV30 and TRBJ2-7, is SQTIHQWPATLVQPVGSPLSLECTVEGTSNPNLYWYRQAAGRGLQLLFYSVGIGQISSEVPQNLSASRPQDRQFILSSKKLLLSDSGFYLCAWSRQGGAYEQYFGPGTRLTVT.

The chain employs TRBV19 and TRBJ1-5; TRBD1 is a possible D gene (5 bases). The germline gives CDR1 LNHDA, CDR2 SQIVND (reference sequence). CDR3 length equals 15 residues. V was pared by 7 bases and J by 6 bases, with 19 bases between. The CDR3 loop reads CASNIRGGLGQPQHF. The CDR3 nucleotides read TGTGCCAGTAACATTCGGGGGGGATTGGGTCAGCCCCAGCATTTT.

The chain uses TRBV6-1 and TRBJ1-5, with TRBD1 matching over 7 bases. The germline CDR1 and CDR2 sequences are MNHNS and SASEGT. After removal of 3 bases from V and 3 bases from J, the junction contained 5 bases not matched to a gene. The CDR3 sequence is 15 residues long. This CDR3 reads CASSEAGGNNQPQHF. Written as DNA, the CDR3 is TGTGCCAGCAGTGAGGCAGGGGGTAACAATCAGCCCCAGCATTTT.

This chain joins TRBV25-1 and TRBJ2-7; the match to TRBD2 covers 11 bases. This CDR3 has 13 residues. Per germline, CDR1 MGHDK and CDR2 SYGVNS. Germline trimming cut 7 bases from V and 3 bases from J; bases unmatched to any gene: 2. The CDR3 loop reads CASTTSGSYEQYF. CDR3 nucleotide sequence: TGTGCCAGCACAACTAGCGGGAGCTACGAGCAGTACTTC.

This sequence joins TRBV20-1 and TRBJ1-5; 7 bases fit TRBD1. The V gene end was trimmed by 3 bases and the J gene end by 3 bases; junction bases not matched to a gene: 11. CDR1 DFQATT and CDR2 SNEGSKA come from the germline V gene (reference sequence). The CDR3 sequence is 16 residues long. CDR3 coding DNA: TGCAGTGCTAGTACGGGACAGATGTCCCTCAATCAGCCCCAGCATTTT. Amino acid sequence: CSASTGQMSLNQPQHF.

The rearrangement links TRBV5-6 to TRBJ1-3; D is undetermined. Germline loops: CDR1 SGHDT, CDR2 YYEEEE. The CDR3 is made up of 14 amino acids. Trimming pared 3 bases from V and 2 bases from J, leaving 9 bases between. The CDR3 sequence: CASSYGVTGNTIYF. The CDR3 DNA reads TGTGCCAGCAGCTACGGAGTAACTGGAAACACCATATATTTT.

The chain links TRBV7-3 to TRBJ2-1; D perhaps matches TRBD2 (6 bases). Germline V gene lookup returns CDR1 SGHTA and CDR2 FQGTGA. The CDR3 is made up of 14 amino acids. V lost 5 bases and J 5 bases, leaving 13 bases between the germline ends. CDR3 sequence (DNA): TGTGCCAGCAGCCCGGAGGGTGGGCACAATGAGCAGTTCTTC. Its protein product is CASSPEGGHNEQFF.

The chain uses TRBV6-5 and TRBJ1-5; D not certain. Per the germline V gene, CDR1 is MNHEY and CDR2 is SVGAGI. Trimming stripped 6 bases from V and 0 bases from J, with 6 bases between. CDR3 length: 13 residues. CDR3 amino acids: CASRHRSNQPQHF. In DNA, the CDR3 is TGTGCCAGCAGACACCGTAGCAATCAGCCCCAGCATTTT.